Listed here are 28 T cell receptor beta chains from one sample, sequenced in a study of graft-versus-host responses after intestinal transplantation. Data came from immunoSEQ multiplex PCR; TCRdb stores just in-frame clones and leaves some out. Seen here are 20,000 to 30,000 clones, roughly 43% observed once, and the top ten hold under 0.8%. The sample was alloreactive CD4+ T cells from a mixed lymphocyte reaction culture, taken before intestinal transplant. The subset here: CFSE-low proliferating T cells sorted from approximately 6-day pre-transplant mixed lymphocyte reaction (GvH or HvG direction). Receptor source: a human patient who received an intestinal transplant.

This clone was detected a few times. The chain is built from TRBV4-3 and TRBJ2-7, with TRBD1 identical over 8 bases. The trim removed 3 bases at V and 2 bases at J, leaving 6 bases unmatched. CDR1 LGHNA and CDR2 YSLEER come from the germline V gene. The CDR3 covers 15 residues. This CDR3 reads CASSQEQGDPYEQYF. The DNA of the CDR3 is TGCGCCAGCAGCCAGGAACAGGGGGATCCCTACGAGCAGTACTTC.

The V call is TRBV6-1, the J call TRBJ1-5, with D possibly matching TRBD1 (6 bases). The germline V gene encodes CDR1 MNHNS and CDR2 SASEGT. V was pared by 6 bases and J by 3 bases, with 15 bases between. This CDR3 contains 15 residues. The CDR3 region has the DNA TGTGCCAGCAGCAACGCGGGGGGCTCCAATCAGCCCCAGCATTTT. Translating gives CASSNAGGSNQPQHF.

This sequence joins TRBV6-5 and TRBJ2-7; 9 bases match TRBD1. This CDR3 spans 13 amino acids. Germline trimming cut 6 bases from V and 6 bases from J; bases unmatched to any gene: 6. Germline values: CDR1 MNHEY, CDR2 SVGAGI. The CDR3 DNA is TGTGCCAGCAGACAGGGGGCGCTCGGCGAGCAGTACTTC. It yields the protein CASRQGALGEQYF.

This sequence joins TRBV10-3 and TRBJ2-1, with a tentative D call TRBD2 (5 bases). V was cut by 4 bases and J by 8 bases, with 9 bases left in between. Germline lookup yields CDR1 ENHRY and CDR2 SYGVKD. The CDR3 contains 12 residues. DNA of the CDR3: TGTGCCATCAGTGGAGCTAGCTATGAGCAGTTCTTC. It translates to CAISGASYEQFF.

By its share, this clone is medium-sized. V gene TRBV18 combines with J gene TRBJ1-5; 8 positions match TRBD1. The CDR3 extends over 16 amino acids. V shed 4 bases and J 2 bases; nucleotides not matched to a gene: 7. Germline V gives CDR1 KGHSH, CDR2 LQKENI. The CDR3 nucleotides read TGTGCCAGCTCACTGGGGACAGGTCTAGGCAATCAGCCCCAGCATTTT. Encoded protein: CASSLGTGLGNQPQHF.

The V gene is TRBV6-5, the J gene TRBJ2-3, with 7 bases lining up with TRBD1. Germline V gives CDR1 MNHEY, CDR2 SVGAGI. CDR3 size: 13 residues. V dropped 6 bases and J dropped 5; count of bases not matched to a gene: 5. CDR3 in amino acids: CASRDGDRDTQYF. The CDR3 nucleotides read TGTGCCAGCAGGGACGGGGACAGAGATACGCAGTATTTT.

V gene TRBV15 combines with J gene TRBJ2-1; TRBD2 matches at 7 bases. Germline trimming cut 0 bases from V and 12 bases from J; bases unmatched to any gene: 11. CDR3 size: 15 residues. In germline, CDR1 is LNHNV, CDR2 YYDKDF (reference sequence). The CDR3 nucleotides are TGTGCCACCAGCAGAGATTATCGGACTAGTACGGCGCAGTTCTTC. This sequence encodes CATSRDYRTSTAQFF. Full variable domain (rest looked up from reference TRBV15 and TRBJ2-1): DAMVIQNPRYQVTQFGKPVTLSCSQTLNHNVMYWYQQKSSQAPKLLFHYYDKDFNNEADTPDNFQSRRPNTSFCFLDIRSPGLGDTAMYLCATSRDYRTSTAQFFGPGTRLTVL.

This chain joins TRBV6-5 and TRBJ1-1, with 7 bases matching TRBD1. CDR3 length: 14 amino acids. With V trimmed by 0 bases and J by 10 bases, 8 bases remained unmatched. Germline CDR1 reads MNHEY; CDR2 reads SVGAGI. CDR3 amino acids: CASSYSPGGSSAFF. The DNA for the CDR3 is TGTGCCAGCAGTTACTCTCCAGGGGGAAGCTCAGCTTTCTTT.

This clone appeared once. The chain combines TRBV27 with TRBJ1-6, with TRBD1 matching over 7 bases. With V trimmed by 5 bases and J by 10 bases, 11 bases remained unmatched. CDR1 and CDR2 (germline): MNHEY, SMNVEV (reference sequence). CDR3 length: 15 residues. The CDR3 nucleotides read TGTGCCAGCAGTAAACGGGACAGTAGGACCTCACCCCTCCACTTT. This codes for CASSKRDSRTSPLHF.

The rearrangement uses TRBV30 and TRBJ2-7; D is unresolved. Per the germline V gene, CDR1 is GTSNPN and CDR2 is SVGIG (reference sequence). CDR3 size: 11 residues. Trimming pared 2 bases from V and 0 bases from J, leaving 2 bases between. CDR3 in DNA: TGTGCCTGGAGTTACTCCTACGAGCAGTACTTC. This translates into CAWSYSYEQYF. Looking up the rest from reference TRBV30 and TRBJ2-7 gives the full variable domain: SQTIHQWPATLVQPVGSPLSLECTVEGTSNPNLYWYRQAAGRGLQLLFYSVGIGQISSEVPQNLSASRPQDRQFILSSKKLLLSDSGFYLCAWSYSYEQYFGPGTRLTVT.

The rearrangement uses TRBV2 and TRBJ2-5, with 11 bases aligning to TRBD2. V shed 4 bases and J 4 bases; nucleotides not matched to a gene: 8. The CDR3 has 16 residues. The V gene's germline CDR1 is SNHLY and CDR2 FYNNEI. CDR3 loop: CASSGYSGRARETQYF. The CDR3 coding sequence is TGTGCCAGCAGTGGTTATAGCGGGAGGGCCCGAGAGACCCAGTACTTC.

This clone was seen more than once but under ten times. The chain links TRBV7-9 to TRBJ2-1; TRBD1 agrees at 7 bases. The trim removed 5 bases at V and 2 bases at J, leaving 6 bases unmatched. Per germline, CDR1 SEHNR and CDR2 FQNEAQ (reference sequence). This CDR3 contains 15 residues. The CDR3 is CASSPIGTAYNEQFF. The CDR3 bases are TGTGCCAGCAGCCCTATAGGGACAGCCTACAATGAGCAGTTCTTC.

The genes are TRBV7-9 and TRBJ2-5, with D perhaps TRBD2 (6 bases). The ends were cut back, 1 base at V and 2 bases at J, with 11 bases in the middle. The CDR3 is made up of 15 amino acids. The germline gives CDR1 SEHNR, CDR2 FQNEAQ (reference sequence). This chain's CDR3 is CASSLVGGVQETQYF. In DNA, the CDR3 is TGTGCCAGCAGCTTAGTCGGGGGAGTACAAGAGACCCAGTACTTC.

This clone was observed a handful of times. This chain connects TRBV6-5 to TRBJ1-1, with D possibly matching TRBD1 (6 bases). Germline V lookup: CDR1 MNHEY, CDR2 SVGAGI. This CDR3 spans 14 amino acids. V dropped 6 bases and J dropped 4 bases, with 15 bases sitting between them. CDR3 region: CASSRRGGSTEAFF. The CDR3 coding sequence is TGTGCCAGCAGCAGAAGGGGGGGGAGCACTGAAGCTTTCTTT.

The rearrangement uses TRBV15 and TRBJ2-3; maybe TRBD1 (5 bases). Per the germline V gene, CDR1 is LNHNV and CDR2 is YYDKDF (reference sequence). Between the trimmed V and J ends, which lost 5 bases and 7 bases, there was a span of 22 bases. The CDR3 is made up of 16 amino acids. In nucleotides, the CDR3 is TGTGCCACCAGCCGTCGTACGTCCGGTGAGGACAATACGCAGTATTTT. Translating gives CATSRRTSGEDNTQYF.

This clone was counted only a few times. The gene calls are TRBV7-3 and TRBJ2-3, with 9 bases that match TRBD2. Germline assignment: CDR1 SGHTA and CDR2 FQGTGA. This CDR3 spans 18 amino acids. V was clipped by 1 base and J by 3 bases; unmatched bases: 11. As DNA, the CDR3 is TGTGCCAGCAGCTTAAACTATCTTAGCGGGGGTGCTACAGATACGCAGTATTTT. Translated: CASSLNYLSGGATDTQYF.

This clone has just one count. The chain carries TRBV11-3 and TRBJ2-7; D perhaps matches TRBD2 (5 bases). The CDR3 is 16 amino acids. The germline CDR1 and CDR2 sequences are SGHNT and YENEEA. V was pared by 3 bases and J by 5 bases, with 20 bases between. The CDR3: CASSFLGIAKGDEQYF. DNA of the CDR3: TGTGCCAGCAGCTTTTTGGGAATAGCGAAGGGCGACGAGCAGTACTTC.

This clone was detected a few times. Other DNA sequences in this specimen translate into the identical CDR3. DNA of the CDR3: TGCGCCAGCAGCGTGCCTAGCGGGAACTTAGCCAAAAACATTCAGTACTTC. This gives the protein CASSVPSGNLAKNIQYF. The chain joins TRBV5-1 to TRBJ2-4; TRBD2 aligns across 9 bases. There are 17 residues in the CDR3. Trimming took 4 bases from V and 0 from J; bases not matched to a gene: 8. Germline V CDR1 and CDR2: SGHRS, YFSETQ.

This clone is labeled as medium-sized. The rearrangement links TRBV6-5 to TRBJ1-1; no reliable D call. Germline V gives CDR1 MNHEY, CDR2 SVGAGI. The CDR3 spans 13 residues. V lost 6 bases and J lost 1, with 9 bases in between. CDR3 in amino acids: CASRRRGNTEAFF. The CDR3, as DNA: TGTGCCAGCAGGAGACGGGGGAACACTGAAGCTTTCTTT.

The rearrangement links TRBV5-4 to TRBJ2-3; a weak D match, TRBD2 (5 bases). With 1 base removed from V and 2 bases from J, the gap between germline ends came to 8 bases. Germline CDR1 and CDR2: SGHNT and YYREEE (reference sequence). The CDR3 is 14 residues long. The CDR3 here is CASSLTGYTDTQYF. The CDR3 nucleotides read TGTGCCAGCAGCTTGACGGGATACACAGATACGCAGTATTTT.

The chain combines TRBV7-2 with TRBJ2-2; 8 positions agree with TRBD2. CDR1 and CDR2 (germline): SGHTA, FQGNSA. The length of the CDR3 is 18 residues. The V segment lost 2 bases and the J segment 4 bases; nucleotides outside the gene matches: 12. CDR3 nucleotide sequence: TGTGCCAGCAGCTTATCATATATGGGCGGGGGGTTCACCGGGGAGCTGTTTTTT. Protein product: CASSLSYMGGGFTGELFF.

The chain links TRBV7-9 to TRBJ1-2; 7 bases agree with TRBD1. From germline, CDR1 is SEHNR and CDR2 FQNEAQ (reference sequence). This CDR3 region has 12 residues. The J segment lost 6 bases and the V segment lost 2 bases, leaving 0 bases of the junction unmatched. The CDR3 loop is CASSLTGDGYTF. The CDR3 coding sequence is TGTGCCAGCAGCTTAACAGGGGATGGCTACACCTTC.

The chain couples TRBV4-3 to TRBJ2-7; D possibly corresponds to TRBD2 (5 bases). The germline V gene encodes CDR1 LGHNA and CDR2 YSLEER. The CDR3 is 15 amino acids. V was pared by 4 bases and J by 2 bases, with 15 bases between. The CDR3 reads CASSLRIARTYEQYF. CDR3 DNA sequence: TGCGCCAGCAGCCTCCGAATAGCGAGGACCTACGAGCAGTACTTC.

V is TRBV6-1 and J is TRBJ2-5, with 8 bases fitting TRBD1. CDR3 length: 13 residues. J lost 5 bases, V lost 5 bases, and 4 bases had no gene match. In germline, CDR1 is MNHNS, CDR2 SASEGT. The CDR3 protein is CASSRDRWETQYF. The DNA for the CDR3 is TGTGCCAGCAGTAGGGACAGGTGGGAGACCCAGTACTTC.

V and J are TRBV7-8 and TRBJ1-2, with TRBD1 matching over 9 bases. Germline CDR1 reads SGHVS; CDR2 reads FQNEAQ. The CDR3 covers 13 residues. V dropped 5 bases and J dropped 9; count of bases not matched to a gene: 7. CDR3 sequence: CASSLDRGYRYTF. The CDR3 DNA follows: TGTGCCAGCAGCCTAGACAGGGGGTACCGCTACACCTTC. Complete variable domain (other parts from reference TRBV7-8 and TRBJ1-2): GAGVSQSPRYKVAKRGQDVALRCDPISGHVSLFWYQQALGQGPEFLTYFQNEAQLDKSGLPSDRFFAERPEGSVSTLKIQRTQQEDSAVYLCASSLDRGYRYTFGSGTRLTVV.

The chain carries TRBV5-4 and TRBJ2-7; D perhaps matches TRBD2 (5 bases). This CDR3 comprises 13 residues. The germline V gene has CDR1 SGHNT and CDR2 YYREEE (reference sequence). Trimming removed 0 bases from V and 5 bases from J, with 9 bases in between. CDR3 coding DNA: TGTGCCAGCAGCTTGGCCTTGAGGGACGAGCAGTACTTC. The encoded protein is CASSLALRDEQYF.

CDR3: CASSLGRRGGGYTDTQYF. The CDR3 bases are TGCGCCAGCAGCTTGGGTCGTCGGGGCGGGGGATACACAGATACGCAGTATTTT. The gene calls are TRBV5-1 and TRBJ2-3; 7 nucleotides align to TRBD2. V shed 0 bases and J 2 bases; nucleotides not matched to a gene: 12. This CDR3 has 18 residues. Germline V gives CDR1 SGHRS, CDR2 YFSETQ. Looking up the rest from reference TRBV5-1 and TRBJ2-3 gives the full variable domain: KAGVTQTPRYLIKTRGQQVTLSCSPISGHRSVSWYQQTPGQGLQFLFEYFSETQRNKGNFPGRFSGRQFSNSRSEMNVSTLELGDSALYLCASSLGRRGGGYTDTQYFGPGTRLTVL.

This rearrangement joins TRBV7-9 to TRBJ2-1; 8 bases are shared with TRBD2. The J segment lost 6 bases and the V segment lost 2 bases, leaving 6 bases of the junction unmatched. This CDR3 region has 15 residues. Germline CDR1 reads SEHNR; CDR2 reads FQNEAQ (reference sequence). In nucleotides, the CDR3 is TGTGCCAGCAGCTTATTGGGACTAGGGTCCAATGAGCAGTTCTTC. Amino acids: CASSLLGLGSNEQFF.